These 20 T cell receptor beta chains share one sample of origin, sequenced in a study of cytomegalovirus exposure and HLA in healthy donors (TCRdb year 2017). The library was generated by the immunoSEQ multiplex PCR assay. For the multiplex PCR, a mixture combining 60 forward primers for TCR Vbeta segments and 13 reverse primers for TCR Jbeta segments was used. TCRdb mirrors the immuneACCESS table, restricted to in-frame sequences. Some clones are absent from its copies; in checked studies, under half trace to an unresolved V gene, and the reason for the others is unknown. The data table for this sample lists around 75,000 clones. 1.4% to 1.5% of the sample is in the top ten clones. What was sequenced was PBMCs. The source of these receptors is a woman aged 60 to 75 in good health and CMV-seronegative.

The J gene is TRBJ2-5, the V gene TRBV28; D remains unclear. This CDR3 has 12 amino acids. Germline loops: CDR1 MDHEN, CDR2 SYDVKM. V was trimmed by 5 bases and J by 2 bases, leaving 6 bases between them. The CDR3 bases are TGTGCCAGCAGTGAGAATCAAGAGACCCAGTACTTC. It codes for CASSENQETQYF.

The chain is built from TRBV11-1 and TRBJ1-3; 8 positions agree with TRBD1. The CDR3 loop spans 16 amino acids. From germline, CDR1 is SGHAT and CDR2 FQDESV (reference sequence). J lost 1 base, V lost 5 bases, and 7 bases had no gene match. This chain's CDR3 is CASSNGQGFSGNTIYF. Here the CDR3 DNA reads TGTGCCAGCAGCAACGGACAGGGATTTTCTGGAAACACCATATATTTT.

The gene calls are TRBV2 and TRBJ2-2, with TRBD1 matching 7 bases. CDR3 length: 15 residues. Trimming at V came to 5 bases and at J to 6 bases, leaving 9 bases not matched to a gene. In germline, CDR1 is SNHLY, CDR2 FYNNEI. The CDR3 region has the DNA TGTGCCAGCAGTAAGACAGGGCTCACCTCCGGGGAGCTGTTTTTT. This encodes CASSKTGLTSGELFF.

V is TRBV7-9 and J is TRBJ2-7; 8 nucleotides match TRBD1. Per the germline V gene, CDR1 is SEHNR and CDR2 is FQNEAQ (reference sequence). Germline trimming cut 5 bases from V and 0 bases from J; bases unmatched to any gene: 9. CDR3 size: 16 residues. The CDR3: CASSPLDRASSYEQYF. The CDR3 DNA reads TGTGCCAGCAGCCCCTTGGACAGGGCAAGCTCCTACGAGCAGTACTTC.

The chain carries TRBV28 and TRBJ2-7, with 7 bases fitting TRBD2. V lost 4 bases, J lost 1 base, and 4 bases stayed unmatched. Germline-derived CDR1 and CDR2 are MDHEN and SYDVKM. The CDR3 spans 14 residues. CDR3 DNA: TGTGCCAGCAGTTCCCCCGGGAGGTCCTACGAGCAGTACTTC. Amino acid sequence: CASSSPGRSYEQYF.

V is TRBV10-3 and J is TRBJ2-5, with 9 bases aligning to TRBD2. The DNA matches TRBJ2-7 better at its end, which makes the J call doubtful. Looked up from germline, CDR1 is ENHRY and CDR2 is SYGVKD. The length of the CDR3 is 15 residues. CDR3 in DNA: TGTGCCATCAGTGAGTCGGGTAGCGGGAGATACGAGCAGTACTTC. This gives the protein CAISESGSGRYEQYF.

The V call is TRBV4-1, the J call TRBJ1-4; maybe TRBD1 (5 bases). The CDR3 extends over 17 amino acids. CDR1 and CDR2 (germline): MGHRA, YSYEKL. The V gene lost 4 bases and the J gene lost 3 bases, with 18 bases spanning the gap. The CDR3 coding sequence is TGCGCCAGCAGCCCCCCTGGGTCGGGGGGAGCTAATGAAAAACTGTTTTTT. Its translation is CASSPPGSGGANEKLFF.

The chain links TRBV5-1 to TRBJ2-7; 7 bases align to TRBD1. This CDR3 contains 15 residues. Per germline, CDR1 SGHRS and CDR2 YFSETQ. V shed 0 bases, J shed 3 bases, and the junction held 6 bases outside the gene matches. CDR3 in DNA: TGCGCCAGCAGCTTGGGGTCAGGGGGATACTACGAGCAGTACTTC. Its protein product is CASSLGSGGYYEQYF. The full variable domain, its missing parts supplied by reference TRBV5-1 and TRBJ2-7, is KAGVTQTPRYLIKTRGQQVTLSCSPISGHRSVSWYQQTPGQGLQFLFEYFSETQRNKGNFPGRFSGRQFSNSRSEMNVSTLELGDSALYLCASSLGSGGYYEQYFGPGTRLTVT.

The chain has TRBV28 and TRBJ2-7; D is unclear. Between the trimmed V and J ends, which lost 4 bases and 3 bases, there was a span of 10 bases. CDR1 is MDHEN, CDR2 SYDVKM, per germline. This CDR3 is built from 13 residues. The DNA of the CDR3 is TGTGCCAGCAGTTCCTACAACAGCTACGAGCAGTACTTC. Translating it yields CASSSYNSYEQYF.

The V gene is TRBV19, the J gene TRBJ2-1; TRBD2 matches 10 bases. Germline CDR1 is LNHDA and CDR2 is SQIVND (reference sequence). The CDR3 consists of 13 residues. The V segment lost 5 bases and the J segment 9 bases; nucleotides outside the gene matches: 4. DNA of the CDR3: TGTGCCAGTAGTCCCACTAGCGGGATTGAGCAGTTCTTC. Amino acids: CASSPTSGIEQFF. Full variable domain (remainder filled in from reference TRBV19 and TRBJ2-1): DGGITQSPKYLFRKEGQNVTLSCEQNLNHDAMYWYRQDPGQGLRLIYYSQIVNDFQKGDIAEGYSVSREKKESFPLTVTSAQKNPTAFYLCASSPTSGIEQFFGPGTRLTVL.

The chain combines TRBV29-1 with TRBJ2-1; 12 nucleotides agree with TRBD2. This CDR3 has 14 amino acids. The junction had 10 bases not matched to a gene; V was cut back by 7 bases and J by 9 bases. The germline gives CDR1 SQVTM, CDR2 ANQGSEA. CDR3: CSARGLAGGSEQFF. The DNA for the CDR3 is TGCAGCGCTAGGGGGCTAGCGGGAGGGAGTGAGCAGTTCTTC.

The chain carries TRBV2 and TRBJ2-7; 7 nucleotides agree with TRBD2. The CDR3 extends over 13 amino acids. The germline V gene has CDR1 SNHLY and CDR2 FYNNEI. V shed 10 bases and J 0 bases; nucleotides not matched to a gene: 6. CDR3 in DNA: TGTGCCAACGGTGGCGGGAGCTCCTACGAGCAGTACTTC. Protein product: CANGGGSSYEQYF.

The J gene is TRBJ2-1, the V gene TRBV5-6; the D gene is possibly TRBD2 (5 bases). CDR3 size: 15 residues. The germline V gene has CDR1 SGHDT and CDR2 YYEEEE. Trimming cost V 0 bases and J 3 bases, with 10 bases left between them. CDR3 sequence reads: CASSLGRVNYNEQFF. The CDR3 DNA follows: TGTGCCAGCAGCTTGGGGCGGGTGAACTACAATGAGCAGTTCTTC.

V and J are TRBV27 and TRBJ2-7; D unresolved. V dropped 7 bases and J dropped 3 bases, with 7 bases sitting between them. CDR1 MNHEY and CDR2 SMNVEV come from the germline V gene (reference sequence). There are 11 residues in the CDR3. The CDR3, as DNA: TGTGCCAGCACCTTTCTCTACGAGCAGTACTTC. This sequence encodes CASTFLYEQYF.

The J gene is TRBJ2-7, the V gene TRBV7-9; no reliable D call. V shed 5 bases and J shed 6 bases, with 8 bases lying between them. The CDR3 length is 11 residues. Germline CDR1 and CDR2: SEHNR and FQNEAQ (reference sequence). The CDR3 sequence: CASSPLPEQYF. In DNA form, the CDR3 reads TGTGCCAGCAGCCCCCTACCCGAGCAGTACTTC. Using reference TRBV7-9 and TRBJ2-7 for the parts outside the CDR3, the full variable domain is DTGVSQNPRHKITKRGQNVTFRCDPISEHNRLYWYRQTLGQGPEFLTYFQNEAQLEKSRLLSDRFSAERPKGSFSTLEIQRTEQGDSAMYLCASSPLPEQYFGPGTRLTVT.

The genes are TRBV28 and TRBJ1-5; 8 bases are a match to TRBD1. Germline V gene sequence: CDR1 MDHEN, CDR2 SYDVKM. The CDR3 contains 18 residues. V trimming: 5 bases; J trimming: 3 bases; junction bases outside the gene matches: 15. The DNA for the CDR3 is TGTGCCAGCAGTCCAGCCCCGCGGACAGGGTGGAACAATCAGCCCCAGCATTTT. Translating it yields CASSPAPRTGWNNQPQHF.

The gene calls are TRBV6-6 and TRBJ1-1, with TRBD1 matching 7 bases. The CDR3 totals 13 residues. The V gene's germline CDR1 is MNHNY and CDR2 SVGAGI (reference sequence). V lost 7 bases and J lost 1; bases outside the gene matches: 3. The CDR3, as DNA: TGTGCCAGCATAGGGGGCTGGAACACTGAAGCTTTCTTT. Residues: CASIGGWNTEAFF.

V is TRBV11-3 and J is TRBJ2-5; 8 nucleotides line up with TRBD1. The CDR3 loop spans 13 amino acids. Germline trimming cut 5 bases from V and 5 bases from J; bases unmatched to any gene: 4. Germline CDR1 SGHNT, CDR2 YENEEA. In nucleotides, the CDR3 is TGTGCCAGCAGCCCAGGGGGCGGGGAGACCCAGTACTTC. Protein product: CASSPGGGETQYF. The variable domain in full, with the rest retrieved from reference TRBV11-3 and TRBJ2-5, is EAGVVQSPRYKIIEKKQPVAFWCNPISGHNTLYWYLQNLGQGPELLIRYENEEAVDDSQLPKDRFSAERLKGVDSTLKIQPAELGDSAVYLCASSPGGGETQYFGPGTRLLVL.

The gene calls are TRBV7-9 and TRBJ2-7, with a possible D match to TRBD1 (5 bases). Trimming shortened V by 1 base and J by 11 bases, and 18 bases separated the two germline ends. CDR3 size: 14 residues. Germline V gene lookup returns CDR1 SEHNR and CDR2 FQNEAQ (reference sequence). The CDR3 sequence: CASSLVGDSASEYF. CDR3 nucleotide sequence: TGTGCCAGCAGCTTAGTAGGTGACAGCGCGTCGGAGTACTTC.

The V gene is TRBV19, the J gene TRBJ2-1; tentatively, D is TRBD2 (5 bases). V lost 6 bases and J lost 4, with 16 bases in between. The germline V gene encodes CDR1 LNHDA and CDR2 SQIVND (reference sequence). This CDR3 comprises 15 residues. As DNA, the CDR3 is TGTGCCAGTAGGGGGATCTCGGGGATTTACAATGAGCAGTTCTTC. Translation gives CASRGISGIYNEQFF.